The clone carrying this T cell receptor (beta chain) was observed a handful of times. Its antigen remains unidentified. The sample is drawn from a study of T cell repertoires in cytomegalovirus infection. On the study more broadly: Public TCR beta signatures were indicative of both CMV infection and a matching HLA type.

General observations from the study: Identification of carriers of CMV plus the relevant HLA was performed using cumulative public TCR beta family frequency. Across the ex vivo response, the dominant clonotypes were HLA-C-restricted CMV-specific TCR beta clonotypes.

Via MiXCR, TCRdb re-called the reads, giving one row per CDR3 protein. The data hold approximately 290,000 distinct CDR3 sequences, with over 20% observed a single time. CDR3 size: 15 residues. Germline CDR1 and CDR2: MNHNY and SVGAGI (reference sequence). After removal of 5 bases from V and 7 bases from J, the junction contained 11 bases not matched to a gene. Sequencing input: PBMCs. The chain is built from TRBV6-6 and TRBJ1-5; 7 nucleotides line up with TRBD1. This clonotype was sampled from a human donor in good health (CMV status not recorded). Some clones in this sample may be carry-over from other donors' samples. Written as DNA, the CDR3 is TGTGCCAGCAGTCCACACAGGGGAATGGACCAGCCCCAGCATTTT. It specifies CASSPHRGMDQPQHF.